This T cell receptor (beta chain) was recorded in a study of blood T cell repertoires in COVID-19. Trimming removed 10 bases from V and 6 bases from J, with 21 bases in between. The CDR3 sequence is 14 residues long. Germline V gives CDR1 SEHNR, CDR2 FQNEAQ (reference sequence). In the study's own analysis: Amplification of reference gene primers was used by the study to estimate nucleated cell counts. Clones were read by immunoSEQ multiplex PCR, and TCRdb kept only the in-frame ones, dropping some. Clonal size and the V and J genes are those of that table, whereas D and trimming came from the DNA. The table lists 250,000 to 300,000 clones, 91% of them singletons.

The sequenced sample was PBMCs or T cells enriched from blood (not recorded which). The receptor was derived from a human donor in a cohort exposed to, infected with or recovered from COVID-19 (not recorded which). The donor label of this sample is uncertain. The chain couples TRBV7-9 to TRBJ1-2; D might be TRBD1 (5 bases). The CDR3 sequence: CATTNGGAGHGYTF. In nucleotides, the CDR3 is TGTGCCACCACAAATGGCGGGGCGGGGCATGGCTACACCTTC.